This T cell receptor beta chain emerged from a study of T cell changes during pregnancy in multiple sclerosis. This CDR3 is 15 amino acids long. The V gene's germline CDR1 is SGDLS and CDR2 YYNGEE. Trimming at V came to 2 bases and at J to 5 bases, leaving 9 bases not matched to a gene. Clones were sequenced by immunoSEQ multiplex PCR, and TCRdb holds only the in-frame ones, with some missing. The repertoire holds approximately 68,000 clones, with roughly nine tenths as singletons. The source is a female donor with multiple sclerosis, enrolled in a pregnancy study. This chain uses TRBV9 with TRBJ2-5; 7 bases map to TRBD1. The material was peripheral blood, obtained in the second trimester of pregnancy. In nucleotides, the CDR3 is TGTGCCAGCAGCGTGACAGGGCTCAACGACGAGACCCAGTACTTC. Its protein product is CASSVTGLNDETQYF.